The sequence of this T cell receptor (beta chain) was determined in a study of shared clonotypes between healthy human individuals. This clone has more than one count but fewer than ten. The CDR3 loop spans 13 amino acids. Germline V gene sequence: CDR1 ENHRY, CDR2 SYGVKD. Between the trimmed V and J ends, which lost 9 bases and 4 bases, there was a span of 16 bases. Assay: immunoSEQ multiplex PCR; the TCRdb copy retains only in-frame clones and omits some. The sample has roughly 100,000 clones; approximately 70% are singletons. The sample was memory CD8+ T cells sorted from blood. Subset given: CD45RO+ cells pooled with CCR7-negative TemRA cells. This chain connects TRBV10-3 to TRBJ2-7; TRBD2 might be the D (5 bases). This receptor was identified in a woman younger than 45 in good health. The CDR3: CAMRTDGEYEQYF. CDR3 DNA: TGTGCCATGCGGACTGACGGAGAGTACGAGCAGTACTTC.